This note documents a single TCR beta chain sequence. CDR1 SNHLY and CDR2 FYNNEI come from the germline V gene. V lost 8 bases and J 9 bases, leaving 14 bases between the germline ends. The CDR3 has 11 residues. Adult donors, all healthy and HIV-negative, had no recent acute infections or vaccinations. The sample originates from a study of shared clonotypes between healthy human individuals. Several immunoSEQ 96-well plates shared each subset's DNA, each plate a replicate. Libraries were prepared by immunoSEQ multiplex PCR; TCRdb keeps only in-frame clonotypes and omits some of them. The sample comprises about 2.4 million clones, roughly 93% of which are singletons, and approximately 0.35% rests with the top ten.

The sequenced sample was naive CD4+ T cells from PBMCs. Subset meaning: CD45RA+ positively selected. The chain recombines TRBV2 with TRBJ2-7; no clear D. This receptor was taken from a man younger than 35 in good health. Some clones in this sample may be carry-over from other donors' samples. In nucleotides, the CDR3 is TGTGCCAGCGGCTACCAGATCGGGCAGTACTTC. This gives the protein CASGYQIGQYF.